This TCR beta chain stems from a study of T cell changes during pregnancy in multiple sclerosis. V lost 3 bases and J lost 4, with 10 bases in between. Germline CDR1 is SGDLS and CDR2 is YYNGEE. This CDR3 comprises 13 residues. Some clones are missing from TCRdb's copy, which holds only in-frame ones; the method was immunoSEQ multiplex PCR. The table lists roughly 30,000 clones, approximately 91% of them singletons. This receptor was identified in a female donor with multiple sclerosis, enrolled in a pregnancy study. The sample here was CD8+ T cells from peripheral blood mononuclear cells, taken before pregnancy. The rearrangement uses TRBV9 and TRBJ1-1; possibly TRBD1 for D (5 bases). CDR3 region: CASSATEATEAFF. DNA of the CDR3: TGTGCCAGCAGCGCGACAGAGGCCACTGAAGCTTTCTTT.